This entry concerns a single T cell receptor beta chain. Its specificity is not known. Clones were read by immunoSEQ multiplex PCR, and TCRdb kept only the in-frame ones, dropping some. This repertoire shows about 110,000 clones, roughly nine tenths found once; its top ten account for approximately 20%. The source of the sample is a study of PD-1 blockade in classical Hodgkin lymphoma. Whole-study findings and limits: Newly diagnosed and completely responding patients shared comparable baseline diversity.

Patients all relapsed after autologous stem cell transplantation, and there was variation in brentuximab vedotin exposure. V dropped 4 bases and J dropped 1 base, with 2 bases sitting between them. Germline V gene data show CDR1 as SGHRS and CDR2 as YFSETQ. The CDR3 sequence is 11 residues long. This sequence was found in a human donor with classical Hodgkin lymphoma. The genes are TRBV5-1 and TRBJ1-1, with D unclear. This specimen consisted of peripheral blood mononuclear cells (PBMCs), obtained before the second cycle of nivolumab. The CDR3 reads CASSQNTEAFF. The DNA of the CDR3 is TGCGCCAGCAGCCAGAACACTGAAGCTTTCTTT.